This T cell receptor beta chain was identified in a study of control samples from healthy donors and cancer patients. Sequencing was performed with immunoSEQ multiplex PCR; in TCRdb, only in-frame clones are kept and a portion is missing. The table lists 70,000 to 90,000 clones, roughly 94% of them singletons. CDR3 size: 17 residues. From germline, CDR1 is LNHNV and CDR2 YYDKDF (reference sequence). V shed 4 bases, J shed 5 bases, and the junction held 8 bases outside the gene matches. The V and J genes are TRBV15 and TRBJ2-2; 12 positions agree with TRBD1. The receptor was isolated from a woman aged 40 to 55 in good health. What was sequenced was blood. CDR3 in amino acids: CATSTGQGAAGTGELFF. The CDR3 DNA reads as TGTGCCACCAGCACGGGACAGGGGGCAGCGGGTACCGGGGAGCTGTTTTTT. Combining the CDR3 with reference TRBV15 and TRBJ2-2 gives the whole variable domain DAMVIQNPRYQVTQFGKPVTLSCSQTLNHNVMYWYQQKSSQAPKLLFHYYDKDFNNEADTPDNFQSRRPNTSFCFLDIRSPGLGDTAMYLCATSTGQGAAGTGELFFGEGSRLTVL.